These 32 T cell receptor beta chains came from one sample sequenced in a study of sequential checkpoint blockade in melanoma. The protocol was immunoSEQ multiplex PCR, while the TCRdb copy is restricted to in-frame clones and leaves out a portion. This table has just over 20,000 clones, around 27% appearing once. The treatment denotes: randomized to nivolumab then ipilimumab (arm A) or the reverse (arm B). The material was tumor tissue (inferred from file names), obtained from a patient given nivolumab and ipilimumab in sequence. The receptors derive from a human donor with melanoma.

This chain's CDR3 is CASSKIDQETQYF. The DNA of the CDR3 is TGTGCCAGCAGCAAAATCGACCAAGAGACCCAGTACTTC. J is TRBJ2-5 and V is TRBV28; D unclear. The germline V gene encodes CDR1 MDHEN and CDR2 SYDVKM. The CDR3 covers 13 residues. Trimming removed 6 bases at V and 0 bases at J, with 8 bases between.

In its sample, this clone was seen a few times. The V and J genes are TRBV12-5 and TRBJ1-4, with a weak D call TRBD1 (6 bases). The germline gives CDR1 LGHNT, CDR2 FRNRAP. This CDR3 is built from 14 residues. CDR3 residues: CASGKRGADEKLFF. As DNA, the CDR3 is TGTGCCAGCGGAAAGAGGGGGGCCGATGAAAAACTGTTTTTT.

This clone is medium-sized. The rearrangement uses TRBV11-3 and TRBJ1-2; D remains ambiguous. CDR3 length equals 14 residues. V lost 5 bases to trimming and J lost 5 bases, with 15 bases between them. Germline V gives CDR1 SGHNT, CDR2 YENEEA. CDR3 protein: CASSPTTPGYGYTF. CDR3 DNA: TGTGCCAGCAGCCCAACCACGCCGGGGTATGGCTACACCTTC.

J is TRBJ2-5 and V is TRBV7-7; 11 bases match TRBD2. V lost 1 base to trimming and J lost 3 bases; unmatched junction nucleotides: 1. The CDR3 extends over 15 amino acids. CDR1 and CDR2 (germline): SSHAT, FNYEAQ (reference sequence). This chain's CDR3 is CASSLVLAGEETQYF. For the CDR3, the DNA is TGTGCCAGCAGCTTAGTACTAGCGGGGGAAGAGACCCAGTACTTC. Looking up the rest from reference TRBV7-7 and TRBJ2-5 gives the full variable domain: GAGVSQSPRYKVTKRGQDVTLRCDPISSHATLYWYQQALGQGPEFLTYFNYEAQPDKSGLPSDRFSAERPEGSISTLTIQRTEQRDSAMYRCASSLVLAGEETQYFGPGTRLLVL.

The CDR3 DNA reads as TGTGCCAGCCTAGCAAGGGGGAACACTGAAGCTTTCTTT. Translating it yields CASLARGNTEAFF. This sequence joins TRBV6-8 and TRBJ1-1; D may be TRBD1 (5 bases). This CDR3 comprises 13 residues. Germline lookup yields CDR1 MNHGY and CDR2 SAAAGT. The V gene lost 8 bases and the J gene lost 1 base, with 11 bases spanning the gap.

This clone is medium-sized in the sample. The gene calls are TRBV4-1 and TRBJ2-6; 7 positions match TRBD1. The CDR3 consists of 14 residues. Germline V gene lookup returns CDR1 MGHRA and CDR2 YSYEKL. V lost 4 bases and J lost 15; bases outside the gene matches: 12. The CDR3, as DNA: TGCGCCAGCAGCCCGGGACAGCTGATGGGAGACCTGACTTTC. As protein: CASSPGQLMGDLTF.

The rearrangement uses TRBV7-7 and TRBJ2-3; D is perhaps TRBD2 (7 bases). The V gene lost 8 bases and the J gene lost 0 bases, with 18 bases spanning the gap. This CDR3 comprises 16 residues. Germline V gene data show CDR1 as SSHAT and CDR2 as FNYEAQ (reference sequence). The CDR3 region is CASGRGQMSSTDTQYF. CDR3 bases: TGTGCCAGCGGGCGGGGGCAGATGTCAAGCACAGATACGCAGTATTTT.

CDR3 amino acids: CASSGLQGMGETQYF. The CDR3 coding sequence is TGTGCCAGCAGCGGATTACAGGGTATGGGAGAGACCCAGTACTTC. This sequence joins TRBV11-3 and TRBJ2-5; a weak D match, TRBD1 (6 bases). Germline V gene data show CDR1 as SGHNT and CDR2 as YENEEA. The CDR3 covers 15 residues. Between the trimmed V and J ends, which lost 5 bases and 4 bases, there was a span of 17 bases. The whole variable domain, remainder taken from reference TRBV11-3 and TRBJ2-5, is EAGVVQSPRYKIIEKKQPVAFWCNPISGHNTLYWYLQNLGQGPELLIRYENEEAVDDSQLPKDRFSAERLKGVDSTLKIQPAELGDSAVYLCASSGLQGMGETQYFGPGTRLLVL.

V usage is TRBV5-1 and J usage is TRBJ2-1; D unresolved. The CDR3 contains 14 residues. V was clipped by 4 bases and J by 7 bases, with 15 bases between them. Germline V gene sequence: CDR1 SGHRS, CDR2 YFSETQ. The CDR3 nucleotides read TGCGCCAGCAGCCTTAGGACCGGTGGGAATGAGCAGTTCTTC. Its protein is CASSLRTGGNEQFF.

In this sample, this clone turned up a few times. V and J are TRBV30 and TRBJ1-1; 9 nucleotides align to TRBD1. Germline CDR1 GTSNPN, CDR2 SVGIG (reference sequence). The junction had 15 bases not matched to a gene; V was cut back by 5 bases and J by 11 bases. CDR3 length: 14 residues. CDR3 residues: CAWVPGTGGAEAFF. CDR3 DNA sequence: TGTGCCTGGGTCCCCGGAACAGGGGGCGCGGAGGCTTTCTTT.

The CDR3 loop is CASRRDSEETQYF. Here the CDR3 DNA reads TGTGCCAGCAGACGGGACAGCGAAGAGACCCAGTACTTC. This chain connects TRBV14 to TRBJ2-5; 7 nucleotides line up with TRBD1. The junction had 4 bases not matched to a gene; V was cut back by 6 bases and J by 3 bases. Germline V gives CDR1 SGHDN, CDR2 FVKESK. CDR3 size: 13 residues.

The chain employs TRBV28 and TRBJ2-4; D unresolved. Per the germline V gene, CDR1 is MDHEN and CDR2 is SYDVKM. This CDR3 contains 18 residues. Trimming cost V 4 bases and J 0 bases, with 19 bases left between them. The CDR3 here is CASSSLSSGALAKNIQYF. CDR3 nucleotide sequence: TGTGCCAGCAGTTCCCTGAGCTCAGGCGCCCTAGCCAAAAACATTCAGTACTTC.

This rearrangement joins TRBV5-1 to TRBJ2-3, with a tentative D call TRBD2 (5 bases). Germline lookup yields CDR1 SGHRS and CDR2 YFSETQ. Trimming removed 4 bases from V and 4 bases from J, with 13 bases in between. This CDR3 is built from 14 residues. CDR3 coding DNA: TGCGCCAGCAGCCCCGGTCCCGGGGCAGATACGCAGTATTTT. Translated, it gives CASSPGPGADTQYF.

This clone was seen a few times. CDR3 sequence: CASSTRPELNTEAFF. The CDR3 DNA reads TGTGCCAGCAGTACGCGACCCGAACTGAACACTGAAGCTTTCTTT. The chain is built from TRBV28 and TRBJ1-1; no firm D call. The ends were cut back, 5 bases at V and 0 bases at J, with 13 bases in the middle. The CDR3 length is 15 residues. Germline values: CDR1 MDHEN, CDR2 SYDVKM.

V usage is TRBV11-3 and J usage is TRBJ2-6, with D possibly being TRBD2 (5 bases). The CDR3 extends over 15 amino acids. V lost 5 bases and J 2 bases, leaving 10 bases between the germline ends. CDR1 is SGHNT and CDR2 is YENEEA in the germline V gene. CDR3 loop: CASSRHGTGANVLTF. The CDR3 DNA is TGTGCCAGCAGCAGACACGGGACTGGGGCCAACGTCCTGACTTTC.

This clone was recorded once. This chain joins TRBV18 and TRBJ2-3; 8 bases fit TRBD1. The CDR3 consists of 15 residues. Germline V lookup: CDR1 KGHSH, CDR2 LQKENI. V trimming: 4 bases; J trimming: 0 bases; junction bases outside the gene matches: 3. The CDR3 sequence is CASSQTGGSTDTQYF. CDR3 coding DNA: TGTGCCAGCTCACAAACAGGGGGAAGCACAGATACGCAGTATTTT.

For the CDR3, the DNA is TGTGCCAGCAGTGTCTTCGGGGGAAGCACAGATACGCAGTATTTT. The encoded protein is CASSVFGGSTDTQYF. The chain carries TRBV6-8 and TRBJ2-3, with D maybe TRBD2 (6 bases). Trimming removed 5 bases from V and 0 bases from J, with 12 bases in between. The CDR3 has 15 residues. Germline assignment: CDR1 MNHGY and CDR2 SAAAGT.

V is TRBV19 and J is TRBJ2-5; D perhaps matches TRBD2 (7 bases). The CDR3 is 13 amino acids. Germline CDR1 is LNHDA and CDR2 is SQIVND (reference sequence). Trimming stripped 7 bases from V and 4 bases from J, with 13 bases between. CDR3 loop: CASNGGRGETQYF. DNA for the CDR3: TGTGCCAGTAACGGGGGGCGAGGAGAGACCCAGTACTTC. Using reference TRBV19 and TRBJ2-5 for the parts outside the CDR3, the full variable domain is DGGITQSPKYLFRKEGQNVTLSCEQNLNHDAMYWYRQDPGQGLRLIYYSQIVNDFQKGDIAEGYSVSREKKESFPLTVTSAQKNPTAFYLCASNGGRGETQYFGPGTRLLVL.

This sequence joins TRBV19 and TRBJ2-7; 7 positions agree with TRBD1. The CDR3 is 14 amino acids. J gave up 7 bases and V 5 bases, and 11 bases lay outside the gene matches. CDR1 and CDR2 from the germline V gene are LNHDA and SQIVND (reference sequence). The CDR3 sequence: CASSPGQLSGEQYF. DNA for the CDR3: TGTGCCAGTAGTCCGGGACAGCTAAGTGGGGAGCAGTACTTC.

The chain has TRBV6-8 and TRBJ2-3, with D unresolved. Between the trimmed V and J ends, which lost 6 bases and 6 bases, there was a span of 16 bases. CDR3 length equals 14 residues. CDR1 is MNHGY and CDR2 is SAAAGT in the germline V gene. For the CDR3, the DNA is TGTGCCAGCAGCCCCCTGGGCCAGGCGGATACGCAGTATTTT. Translating it yields CASSPLGQADTQYF.

Only a few counts were recorded for this clone. The rearrangement joins TRBV5-1 to TRBJ2-1, with a possible D match to TRBD2 (5 bases). CDR3 length: 14 amino acids. The germline CDR1 and CDR2 sequences are SGHRS and YFSETQ. V lost 4 bases to trimming and J lost 8 bases, with 16 bases between them. CDR3 loop: CASSQEHRTHEQFF. Written as DNA, the CDR3 is TGCGCCAGCAGCCAAGAACATAGGACTCATGAGCAGTTCTTC. The variable domain in full, with the rest retrieved from reference TRBV5-1 and TRBJ2-1, is KAGVTQTPRYLIKTRGQQVTLSCSPISGHRSVSWYQQTPGQGLQFLFEYFSETQRNKGNFPGRFSGRQFSNSRSEMNVSTLELGDSALYLCASSQEHRTHEQFFGPGTRLTVL.

This clone was counted only a few times. The V gene is TRBV9, the J gene TRBJ2-3; D gene uncertain. Germline V gives CDR1 SGDLS, CDR2 YYNGEE. V was clipped by 0 bases and J by 3 bases, with 17 bases between them. The CDR3 sequence is 17 residues long. The CDR3: CASSVETPGSRTDTQYF. The CDR3, as DNA: TGTGCCAGCAGCGTAGAAACCCCCGGGTCTAGAACAGATACGCAGTATTTT. Combining the CDR3 with reference TRBV9 and TRBJ2-3 gives the whole variable domain DSGVTQTPKHLITATGQRVTLRCSPRSGDLSVYWYQQSLDQGLQFLIQYYNGEERAKGNILERFSAQQFPDLHSELNLSSLELGDSALYFCASSVETPGSRTDTQYFGPGTRLTVL.

This chain links TRBV14 with TRBJ2-1; 12 bases line up with TRBD2. Germline-derived CDR1 and CDR2 are SGHDN and FVKESK. CDR3 length: 18 amino acids. J lost 9 bases, V lost 0 bases, and 12 bases had no gene match. CDR3 nucleotides: TGTGCCAGCAGCCAAGAAACTGGGCTAGCGGGGGGGCTTGGTGAGCAGTTCTTC. Translated: CASSQETGLAGGLGEQFF.

This clone has only a few counts. This chain uses TRBV6-8 with TRBJ1-2, with TRBD1 matching 8 bases. The CDR3 is made up of 15 amino acids. After removal of 10 bases from V and 0 bases from J, the junction contained 10 bases not matched to a gene. Germline V lookup: CDR1 MNHGY, CDR2 SAAAGT. The CDR3 bases are TGTGCCATCAGGGCAGACAGGGGAGCTAACTATGGCTACACCTTC. Translating gives CAIRADRGANYGYTF.

This clone was seen only a few times. This chain links TRBV6-8 with TRBJ2-2; the match to TRBD1 covers 7 bases. This CDR3 spans 14 amino acids. Germline CDR1 and CDR2: MNHGY and SAAAGT. The ends lost 2 bases at V and 6 bases at J; junction bases unmatched: 3. CDR3 sequence reads: CASSYVDRSGELFF. Written as DNA, the CDR3 is TGTGCCAGCAGTTACGTGGACAGGTCCGGGGAGCTGTTTTTT.

This clone was seen more than once but under ten times. The chain carries TRBV28 and TRBJ1-1; D ambiguous. The CDR3 has 17 amino acids. The ends were cut back, 4 bases at V and 4 bases at J, with 22 bases in the middle. Per germline, CDR1 MDHEN and CDR2 SYDVKM. The CDR3 DNA reads TGTGCCAGCAGTTCCCTGGCCGCCTCACGGGGTTCCACTGAAGCTTTCTTT. It encodes CASSSLAASRGSTEAFF.

This chain connects TRBV7-1 to TRBJ2-7, with D perhaps being TRBD1 or TRBD2 (5 bases each). TRBV7-1 is labeled an ORF, and its function is uncertain. Trimming pared 5 bases from V and 1 base from J, leaving 18 bases between. The CDR3 consists of 16 residues. The CDR3 DNA reads TGTGCCAGCAGCGTAAGTAGAGGGGATAGATCCTACGAGCAGTACTTC. Residues: CASSVSRGDRSYEQYF.

The chain employs TRBV25-1 and TRBJ1-2, with a tentative D call TRBD1 (6 bases). This CDR3 spans 12 amino acids. V dropped 5 bases and J dropped 7 bases, with 11 bases sitting between them. Looked up from germline, CDR1 is MGHDK and CDR2 is SYGVNS. The DNA of the CDR3 is TGTGCCAGCAGTTACTCAGGGGTTGGCTACACCTTC. Translation gives CASSYSGVGYTF.

This clone appeared a few times. The rearrangement links TRBV9 to TRBJ2-1; 11 nucleotides match TRBD2. The CDR3 is 14 amino acids. With V trimmed by 5 bases and J by 6 bases, 4 bases remained unmatched. Germline V CDR1 and CDR2: SGDLS, YYNGEE. DNA for the CDR3: TGTGCCAGCAGACTAGCGGGAGAGGGCAATGAGCAGTTCTTC. Protein product: CASRLAGEGNEQFF.

Judged by abundance, this clone is medium-sized. The chain recombines TRBV19 with TRBJ1-1, with D perhaps TRBD1 (5 bases). V was pared by 6 bases and J by 0 bases, with 11 bases between. This CDR3 has 14 amino acids. CDR1 LNHDA and CDR2 SQIVND come from the germline V gene (reference sequence). This CDR3 reads CASSPGPLNTEAFF. Written as DNA, the CDR3 is TGTGCCAGTAGCCCGGGACCGCTGAACACTGAAGCTTTCTTT.

The chain is built from TRBV18 and TRBJ2-1; 9 positions agree with TRBD1. The CDR3 has 15 residues. Looked up from germline, CDR1 is KGHSH and CDR2 is LQKENI. J gave up 9 bases and V 3 bases, and 9 bases lay outside the gene matches. DNA of the CDR3: TGTGCCAGCTCACCTCGGGACAGGGCAATTATTGAGCAGTTCTTC. It is translated as CASSPRDRAIIEQFF.

The rearrangement joins TRBV19 to TRBJ1-5; perhaps TRBD1 as D (6 bases). V gave up 6 bases and J gave up 2 bases, with 17 bases separating them. Per germline, CDR1 LNHDA and CDR2 SQIVND (reference sequence). The CDR3 is made up of 16 amino acids. This chain's CDR3 is CASRRGTAEGNQPQHF. The CDR3 region has the DNA TGTGCCAGTAGAAGGGGGACCGCCGAGGGCAATCAGCCCCAGCATTTT.